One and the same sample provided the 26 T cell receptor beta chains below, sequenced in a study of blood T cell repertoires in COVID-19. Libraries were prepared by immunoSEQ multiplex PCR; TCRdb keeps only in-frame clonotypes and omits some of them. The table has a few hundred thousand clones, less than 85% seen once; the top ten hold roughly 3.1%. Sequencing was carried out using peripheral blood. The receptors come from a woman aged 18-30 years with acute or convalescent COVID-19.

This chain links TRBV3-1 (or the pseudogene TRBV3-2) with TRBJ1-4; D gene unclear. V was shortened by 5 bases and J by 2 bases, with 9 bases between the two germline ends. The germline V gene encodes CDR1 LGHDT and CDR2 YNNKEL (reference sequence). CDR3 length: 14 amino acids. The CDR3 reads CASSWSDTNEKLFF. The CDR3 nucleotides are TGTGCCAGCAGCTGGAGTGATACTAATGAAAAACTGTTTTTT.

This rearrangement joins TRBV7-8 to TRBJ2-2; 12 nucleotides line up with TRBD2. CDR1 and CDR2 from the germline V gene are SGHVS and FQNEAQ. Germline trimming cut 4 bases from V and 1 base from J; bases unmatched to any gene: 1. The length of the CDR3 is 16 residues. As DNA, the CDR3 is TGTGCCAGCAGCTGGGGACTAGCGGGGAACACCGGGGAGCTGTTTTTT. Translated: CASSWGLAGNTGELFF. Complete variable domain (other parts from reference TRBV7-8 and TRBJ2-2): GAGVSQSPRYKVAKRGQDVALRCDPISGHVSLFWYQQALGQGPEFLTYFQNEAQLDKSGLPSDRFFAERPEGSVSTLKIQRTQQEDSAVYLCASSWGLAGNTGELFFGEGSRLTVL.

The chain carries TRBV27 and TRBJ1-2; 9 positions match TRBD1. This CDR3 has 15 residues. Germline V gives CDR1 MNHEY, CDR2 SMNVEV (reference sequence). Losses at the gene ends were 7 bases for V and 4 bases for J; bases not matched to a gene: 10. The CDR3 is CASTKLPDRGYGYTF. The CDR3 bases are TGTGCCAGCACCAAACTCCCGGACAGGGGCTATGGCTACACCTTC.

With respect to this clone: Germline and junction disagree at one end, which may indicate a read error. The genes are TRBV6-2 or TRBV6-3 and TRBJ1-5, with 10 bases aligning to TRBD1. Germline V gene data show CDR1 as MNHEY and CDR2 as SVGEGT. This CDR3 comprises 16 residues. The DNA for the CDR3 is TGTGCCAGCAGTAACTCCGACAGGGGGCGCGGTCAGCCCCAGCATTTT. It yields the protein CASSNSDRGRGQPQHF.

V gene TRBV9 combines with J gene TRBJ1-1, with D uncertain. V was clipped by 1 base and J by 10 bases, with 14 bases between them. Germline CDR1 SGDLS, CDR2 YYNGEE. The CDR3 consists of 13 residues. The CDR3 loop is CASSVFPSHAAFF. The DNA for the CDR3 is TGTGCCAGCAGCGTATTTCCGAGTCATGCAGCTTTCTTT.

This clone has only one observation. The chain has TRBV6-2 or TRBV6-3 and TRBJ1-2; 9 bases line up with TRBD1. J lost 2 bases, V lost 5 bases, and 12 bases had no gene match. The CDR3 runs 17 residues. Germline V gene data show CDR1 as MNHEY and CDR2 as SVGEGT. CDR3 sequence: CASSTSPGQGWNYGYTF. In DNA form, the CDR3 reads TGTGCCAGCAGTACCTCACCCGGACAGGGGTGGAACTATGGCTACACCTTC.

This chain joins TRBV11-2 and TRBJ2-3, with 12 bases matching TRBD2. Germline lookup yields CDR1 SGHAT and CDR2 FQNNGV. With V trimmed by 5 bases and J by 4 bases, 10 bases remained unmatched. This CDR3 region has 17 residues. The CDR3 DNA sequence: TGTGCCAGCAGCCGATTGACTAGCGGGAGCCCCGCAGATACGCAGTATTTT. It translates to CASSRLTSGSPADTQYF.

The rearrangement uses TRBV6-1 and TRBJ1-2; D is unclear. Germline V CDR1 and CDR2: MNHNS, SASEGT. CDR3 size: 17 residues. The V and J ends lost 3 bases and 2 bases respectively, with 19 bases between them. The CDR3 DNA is TGTGCCAGCAGTGACACATGGGCGACCGAATTGAACTATGGCTACACCTTC. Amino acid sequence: CASSDTWATELNYGYTF.

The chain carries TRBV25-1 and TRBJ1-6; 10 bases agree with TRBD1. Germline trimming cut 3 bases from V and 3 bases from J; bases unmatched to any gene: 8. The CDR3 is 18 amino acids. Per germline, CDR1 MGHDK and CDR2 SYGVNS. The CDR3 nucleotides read TGTGCCAGCAGTGACTCCCGGGACAGGGGTTACTATAATTCACCCCTCCACTTT. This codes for CASSDSRDRGYYNSPLHF.

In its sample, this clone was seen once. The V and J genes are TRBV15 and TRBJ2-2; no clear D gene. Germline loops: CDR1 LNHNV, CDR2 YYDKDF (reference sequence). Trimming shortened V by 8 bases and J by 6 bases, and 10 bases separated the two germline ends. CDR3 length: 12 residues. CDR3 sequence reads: CATSASAGELFF. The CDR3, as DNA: TGTGCCACCTCGGCCAGCGCCGGGGAGCTGTTTTTT.

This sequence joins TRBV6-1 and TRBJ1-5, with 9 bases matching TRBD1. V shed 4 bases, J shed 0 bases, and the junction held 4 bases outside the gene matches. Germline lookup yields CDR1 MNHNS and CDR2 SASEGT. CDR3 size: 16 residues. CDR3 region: CASSGGQGNSNQPQHF. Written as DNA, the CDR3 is TGTGCCAGCAGTGGGGGACAGGGAAATAGCAATCAGCCCCAGCATTTT.

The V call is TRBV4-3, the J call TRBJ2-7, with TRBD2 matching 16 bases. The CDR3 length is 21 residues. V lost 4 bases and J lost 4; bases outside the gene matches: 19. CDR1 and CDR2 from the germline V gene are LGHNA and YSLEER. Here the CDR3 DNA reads TGCGCCAGCAGCCGCTTTCCACCGGGACTAGCGGGAGGGAAACTACGTTACGAGCAGTACTTC. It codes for CASSRFPPGLAGGKLRYEQYF.

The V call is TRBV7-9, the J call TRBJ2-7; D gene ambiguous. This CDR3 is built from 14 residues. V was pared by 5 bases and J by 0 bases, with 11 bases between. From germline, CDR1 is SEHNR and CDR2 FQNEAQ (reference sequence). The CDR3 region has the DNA TGTGCCAGCAGCCTTCTAGAAGTCTCCTACGAGCAGTACTTC. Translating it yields CASSLLEVSYEQYF.

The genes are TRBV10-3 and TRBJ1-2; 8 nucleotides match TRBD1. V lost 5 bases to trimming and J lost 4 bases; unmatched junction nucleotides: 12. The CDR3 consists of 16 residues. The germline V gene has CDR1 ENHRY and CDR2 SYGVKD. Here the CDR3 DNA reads TGTGCCATCAGTAGTACCGGGACAGGCTTTTCCTATGGCTACACCTTC. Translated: CAISSTGTGFSYGYTF.

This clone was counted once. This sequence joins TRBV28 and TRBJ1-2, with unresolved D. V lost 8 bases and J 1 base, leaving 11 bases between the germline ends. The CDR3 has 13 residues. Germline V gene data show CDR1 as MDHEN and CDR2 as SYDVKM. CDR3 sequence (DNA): TGTGCCAGCGGCGGCTACCGTAACTATGGCTACACCTTC. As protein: CASGGYRNYGYTF.

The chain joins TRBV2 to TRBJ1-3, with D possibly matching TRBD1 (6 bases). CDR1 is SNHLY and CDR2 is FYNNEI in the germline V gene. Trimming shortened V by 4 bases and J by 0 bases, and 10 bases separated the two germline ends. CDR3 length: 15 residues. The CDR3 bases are TGTGCCAGCAGTGTACAGGGTAGCTCTGGAAACACCATATATTTT. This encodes CASSVQGSSGNTIYF.

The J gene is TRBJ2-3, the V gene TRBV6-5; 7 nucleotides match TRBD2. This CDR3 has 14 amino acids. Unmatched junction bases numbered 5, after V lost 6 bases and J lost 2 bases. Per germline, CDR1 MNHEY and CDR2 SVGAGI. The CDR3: CASSPGTNTDTQYF. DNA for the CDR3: TGTGCCAGCAGCCCCGGGACTAACACAGATACGCAGTATTTT.

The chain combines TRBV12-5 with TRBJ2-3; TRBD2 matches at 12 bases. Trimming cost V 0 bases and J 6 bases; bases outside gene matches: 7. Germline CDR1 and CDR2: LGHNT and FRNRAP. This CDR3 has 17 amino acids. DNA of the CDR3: TGTGCTAGTGGTTTGGTACTACTAGCGGGAGGTACGGATACGCAGTATTTT. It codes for CASGLVLLAGGTDTQYF.

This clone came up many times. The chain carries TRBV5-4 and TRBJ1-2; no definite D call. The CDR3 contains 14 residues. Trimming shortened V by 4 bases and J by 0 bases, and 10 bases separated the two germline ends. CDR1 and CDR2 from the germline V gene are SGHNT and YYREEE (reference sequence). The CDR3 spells CASSPYGANYGYTF. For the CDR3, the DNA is TGTGCCAGCAGCCCCTACGGGGCTAACTATGGCTACACCTTC.

The CDR3 region has the DNA TGCGCCAGCAGAAAGCACCCCCCGGGAAGGTCCTACAATGAGCAGTTCTTC. It specifies CASRKHPPGRSYNEQFF. This sequence joins TRBV5-1 and TRBJ2-1; D is perhaps TRBD2 (5 bases). The CDR3 has 17 amino acids. Trimming took off 5 bases at V and 1 base at J, with 19 bases between the two ends. Germline CDR1 and CDR2: SGHRS and YFSETQ.

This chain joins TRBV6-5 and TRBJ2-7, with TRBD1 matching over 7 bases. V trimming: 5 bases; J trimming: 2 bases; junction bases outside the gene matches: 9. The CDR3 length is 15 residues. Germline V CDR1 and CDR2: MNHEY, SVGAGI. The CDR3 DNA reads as TGTGCCAGCAGTAGTACCGGGACAGCAACCTACGAGCAGTACTTC. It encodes CASSSTGTATYEQYF.

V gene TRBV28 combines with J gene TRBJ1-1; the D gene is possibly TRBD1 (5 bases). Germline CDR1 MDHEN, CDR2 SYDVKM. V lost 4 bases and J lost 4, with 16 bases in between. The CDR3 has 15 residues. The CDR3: CASSSRQGWRTEAFF. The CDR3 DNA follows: TGTGCCAGCAGTTCTAGGCAGGGATGGCGCACTGAAGCTTTCTTT.

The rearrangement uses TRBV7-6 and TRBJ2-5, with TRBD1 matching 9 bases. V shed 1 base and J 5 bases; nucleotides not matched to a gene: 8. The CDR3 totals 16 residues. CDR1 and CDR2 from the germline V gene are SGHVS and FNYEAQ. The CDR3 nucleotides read TGTGCCAGCAGCTTAGTGCCGGACAGGGGAGGGGAGACCCAGTACTTC. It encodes CASSLVPDRGGETQYF.

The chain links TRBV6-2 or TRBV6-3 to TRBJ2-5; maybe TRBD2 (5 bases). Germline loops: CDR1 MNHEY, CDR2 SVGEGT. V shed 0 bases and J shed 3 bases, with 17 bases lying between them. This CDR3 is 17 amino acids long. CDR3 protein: CASSYSEGELREETQYF. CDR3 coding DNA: TGTGCCAGCAGTTACTCCGAGGGCGAGCTTAGAGAAGAGACCCAGTACTTC.

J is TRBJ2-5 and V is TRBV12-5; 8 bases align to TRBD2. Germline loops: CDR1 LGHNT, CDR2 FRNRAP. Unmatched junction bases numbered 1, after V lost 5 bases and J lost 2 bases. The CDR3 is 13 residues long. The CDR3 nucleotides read TGTGCTAGTGGTGTAGCGGGACAAGAGACCCAGTACTTC. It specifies CASGVAGQETQYF.

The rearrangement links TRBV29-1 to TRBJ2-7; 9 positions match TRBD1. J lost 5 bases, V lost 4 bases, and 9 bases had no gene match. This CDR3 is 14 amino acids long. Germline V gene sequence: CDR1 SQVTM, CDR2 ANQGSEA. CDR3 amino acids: CSVAWGQGFDEQYF. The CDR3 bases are TGCAGCGTTGCATGGGGACAGGGCTTCGACGAGCAGTACTTC.